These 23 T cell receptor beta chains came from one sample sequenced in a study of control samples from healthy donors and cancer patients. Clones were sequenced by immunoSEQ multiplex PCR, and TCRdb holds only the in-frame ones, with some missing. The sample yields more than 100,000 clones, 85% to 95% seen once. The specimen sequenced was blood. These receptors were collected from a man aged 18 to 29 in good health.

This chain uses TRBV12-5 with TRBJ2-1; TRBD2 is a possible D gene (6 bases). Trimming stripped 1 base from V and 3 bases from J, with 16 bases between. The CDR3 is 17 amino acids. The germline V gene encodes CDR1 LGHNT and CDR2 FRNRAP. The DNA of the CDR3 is TGTGCTAGTGGTTTGGGGGTCCGTGGCGGGGTCTACAATGAGCAGTTCTTC. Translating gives CASGLGVRGGVYNEQFF.

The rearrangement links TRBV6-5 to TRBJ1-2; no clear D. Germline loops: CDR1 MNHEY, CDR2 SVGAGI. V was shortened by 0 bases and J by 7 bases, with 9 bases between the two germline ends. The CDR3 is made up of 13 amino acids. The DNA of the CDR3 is TGTGCCAGCAGTTACTCGGGAGGGCCTGGCTACACCTTC. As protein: CASSYSGGPGYTF.

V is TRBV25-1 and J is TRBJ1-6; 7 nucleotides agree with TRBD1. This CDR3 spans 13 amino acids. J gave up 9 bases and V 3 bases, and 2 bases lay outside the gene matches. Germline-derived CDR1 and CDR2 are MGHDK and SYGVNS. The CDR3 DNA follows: TGTGCCAGCAGTGAGACAGGGTTTTCACCCCTCCACTTT. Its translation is CASSETGFSPLHF.

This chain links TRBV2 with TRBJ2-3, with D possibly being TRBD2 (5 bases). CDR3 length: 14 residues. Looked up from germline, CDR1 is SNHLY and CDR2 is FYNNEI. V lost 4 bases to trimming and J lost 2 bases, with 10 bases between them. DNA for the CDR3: TGTGCCAGCAGTGCCCCGACTAACACAGATACGCAGTATTTT. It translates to CASSAPTNTDTQYF.

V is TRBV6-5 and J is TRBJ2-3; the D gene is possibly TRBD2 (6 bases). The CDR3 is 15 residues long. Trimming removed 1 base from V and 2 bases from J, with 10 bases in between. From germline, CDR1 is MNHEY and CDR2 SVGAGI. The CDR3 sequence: CASSYFGGDTDTQYF. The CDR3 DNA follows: TGTGCCAGCAGTTACTTCGGGGGTGACACAGATACGCAGTATTTT.

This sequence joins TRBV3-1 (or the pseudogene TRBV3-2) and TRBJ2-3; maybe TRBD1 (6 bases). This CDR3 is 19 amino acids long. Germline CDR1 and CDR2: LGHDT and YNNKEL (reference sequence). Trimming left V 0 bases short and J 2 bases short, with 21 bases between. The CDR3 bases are TGTGCCAGCAGCCAAGAAGGTGGGGGCGCGGTCTACCCCACAGATACGCAGTATTTT. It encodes CASSQEGGGAVYPTDTQYF.

Here the CDR3 DNA reads TGTGCCAGCAGCCCCGAGATAGGCACCGGGGAGCTGTTTTTT. Protein sequence: CASSPEIGTGELFF. The J gene is TRBJ2-2, the V gene TRBV9; D is ambiguous. CDR3 length: 14 amino acids. CDR1 is SGDLS and CDR2 is YYNGEE in the germline V gene. Deletions cut 4 bases from V and 4 bases from J, with 11 bases between. The full variable domain, rest sourced from reference TRBV9 and TRBJ2-2, is DSGVTQTPKHLITATGQRVTLRCSPRSGDLSVYWYQQSLDQGLQFLIQYYNGEERAKGNILERFSAQQFPDLHSELNLSSLELGDSALYFCASSPEIGTGELFFGEGSRLTVL.

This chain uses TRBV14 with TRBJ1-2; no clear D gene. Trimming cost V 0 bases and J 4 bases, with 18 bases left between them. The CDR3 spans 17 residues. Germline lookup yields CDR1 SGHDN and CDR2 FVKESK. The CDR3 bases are TGTGCCAGCAGCCAAGACGCCCCCTGGACTGGTAGCTATGGCTACACCTTC. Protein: CASSQDAPWTGSYGYTF.

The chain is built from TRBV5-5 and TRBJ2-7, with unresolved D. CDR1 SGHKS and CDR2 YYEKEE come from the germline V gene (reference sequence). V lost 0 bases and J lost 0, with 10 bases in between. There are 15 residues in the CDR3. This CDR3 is CASSLVVFRSYEQYF. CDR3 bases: TGTGCCAGCAGCTTGGTAGTATTTCGCTCCTACGAGCAGTACTTC.

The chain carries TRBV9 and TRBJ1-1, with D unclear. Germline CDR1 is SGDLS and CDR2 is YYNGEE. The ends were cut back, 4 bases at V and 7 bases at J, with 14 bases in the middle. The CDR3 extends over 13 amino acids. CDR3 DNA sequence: TGTGCCAGCAGCCCGAATGATGTGGTTGAAGCTTTCTTT. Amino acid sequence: CASSPNDVVEAFF.

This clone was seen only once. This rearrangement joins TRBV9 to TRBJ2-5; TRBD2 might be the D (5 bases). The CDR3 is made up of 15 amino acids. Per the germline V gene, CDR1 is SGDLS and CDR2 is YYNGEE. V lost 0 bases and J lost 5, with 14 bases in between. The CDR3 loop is CASSVEASRVETQYF. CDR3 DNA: TGTGCCAGCAGCGTAGAAGCGTCGAGGGTTGAGACCCAGTACTTC. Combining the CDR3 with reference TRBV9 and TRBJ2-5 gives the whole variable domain DSGVTQTPKHLITATGQRVTLRCSPRSGDLSVYWYQQSLDQGLQFLIQYYNGEERAKGNILERFSAQQFPDLHSELNLSSLELGDSALYFCASSVEASRVETQYFGPGTRLLVL.

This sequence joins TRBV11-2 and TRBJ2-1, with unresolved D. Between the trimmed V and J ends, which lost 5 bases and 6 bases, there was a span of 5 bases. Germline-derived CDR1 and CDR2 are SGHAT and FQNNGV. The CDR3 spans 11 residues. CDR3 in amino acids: CASSPSNEQFF. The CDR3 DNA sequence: TGTGCCAGCAGCCCGAGCAATGAGCAGTTCTTC.

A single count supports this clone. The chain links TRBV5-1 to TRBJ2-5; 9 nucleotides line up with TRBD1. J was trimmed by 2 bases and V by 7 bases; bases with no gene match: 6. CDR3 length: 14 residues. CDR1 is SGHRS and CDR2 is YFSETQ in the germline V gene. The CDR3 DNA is TGCGCCAGCTGGAACGACAGGGGGCAAGAGACCCAGTACTTC. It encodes CASWNDRGQETQYF. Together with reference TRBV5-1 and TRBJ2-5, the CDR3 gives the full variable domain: KAGVTQTPRYLIKTRGQQVTLSCSPISGHRSVSWYQQTPGQGLQFLFEYFSETQRNKGNFPGRFSGRQFSNSRSEMNVSTLELGDSALYLCASWNDRGQETQYFGPGTRLLVL.

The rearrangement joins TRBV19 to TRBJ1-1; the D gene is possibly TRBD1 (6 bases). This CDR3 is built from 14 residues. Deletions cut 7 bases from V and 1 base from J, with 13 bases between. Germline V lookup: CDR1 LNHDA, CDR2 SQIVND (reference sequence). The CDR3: CASNPTGSNTEAFF. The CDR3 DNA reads TGTGCCAGTAATCCGACAGGCTCGAACACTGAAGCTTTCTTT.

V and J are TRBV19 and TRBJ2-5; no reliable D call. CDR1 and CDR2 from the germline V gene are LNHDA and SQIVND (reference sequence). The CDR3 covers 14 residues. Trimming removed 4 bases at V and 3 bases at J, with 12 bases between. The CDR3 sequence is CASSTRATKETQYF. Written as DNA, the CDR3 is TGTGCCAGTAGTACCCGGGCCACGAAAGAGACCCAGTACTTC.

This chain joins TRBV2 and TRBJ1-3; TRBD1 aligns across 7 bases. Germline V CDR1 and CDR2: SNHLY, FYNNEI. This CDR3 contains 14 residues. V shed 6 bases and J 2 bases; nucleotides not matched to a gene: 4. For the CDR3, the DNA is TGTGCCAGCAGCGTGACAGGGACTGGAAACACCATATATTTT. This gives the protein CASSVTGTGNTIYF. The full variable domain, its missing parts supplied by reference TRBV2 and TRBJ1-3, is EPEVTQTPSHQVTQMGQEVILRCVPISNHLYFYWYRQILGQKVEFLVSFYNNEISEKSEIFDDQFSVERPDGSNFTLKIRSTKLEDSAMYFCASSVTGTGNTIYFGEGSWLTVV.

The CDR3 reads CASSDRGSTGELFF. In nucleotides, the CDR3 is TGTGCCAGCAGTGACCGTGGGTCCACCGGGGAGCTGTTTTTT. V and J are TRBV6-4 and TRBJ2-2; D ambiguous. CDR1 and CDR2 (germline): MRHNA, SNTAGT. The CDR3 extends over 14 amino acids. V was trimmed by 2 bases and J by 4 bases, leaving 8 bases between them.

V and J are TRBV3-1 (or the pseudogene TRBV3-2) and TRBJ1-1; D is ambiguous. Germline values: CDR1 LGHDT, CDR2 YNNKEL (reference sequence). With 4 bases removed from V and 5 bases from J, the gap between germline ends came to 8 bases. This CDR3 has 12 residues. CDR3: CASSLPGTEAFF. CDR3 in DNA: TGTGCCAGCAGCCTCCCGGGAACTGAAGCTTTCTTT.

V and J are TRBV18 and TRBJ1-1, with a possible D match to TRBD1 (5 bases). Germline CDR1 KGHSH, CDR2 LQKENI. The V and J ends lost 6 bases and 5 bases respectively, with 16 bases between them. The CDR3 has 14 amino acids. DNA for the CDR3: TGTGCCAGCTCTCCCACCCCAGGGAAAACTGAAGCTTTCTTT. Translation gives CASSPTPGKTEAFF.

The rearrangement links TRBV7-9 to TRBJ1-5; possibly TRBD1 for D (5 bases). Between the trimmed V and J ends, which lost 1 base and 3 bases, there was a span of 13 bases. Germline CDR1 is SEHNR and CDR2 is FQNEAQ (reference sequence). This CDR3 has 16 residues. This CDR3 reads CASSLGAGKVNQPQHF. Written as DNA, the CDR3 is TGTGCCAGCAGCTTAGGGGCAGGGAAGGTCAATCAGCCCCAGCATTTT.

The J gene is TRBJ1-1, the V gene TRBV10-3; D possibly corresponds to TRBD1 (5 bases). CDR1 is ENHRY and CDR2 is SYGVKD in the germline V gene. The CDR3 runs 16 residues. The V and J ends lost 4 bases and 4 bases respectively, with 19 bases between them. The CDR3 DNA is TGTGCCATCAGTGGAAATCCGGGACCGGGTCTCACTGAAGCTTTCTTT. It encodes CAISGNPGPGLTEAFF.

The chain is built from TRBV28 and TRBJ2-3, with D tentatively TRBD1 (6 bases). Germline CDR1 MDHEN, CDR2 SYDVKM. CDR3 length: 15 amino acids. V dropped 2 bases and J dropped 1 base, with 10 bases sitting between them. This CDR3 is CASSLVRTGTDTQYF. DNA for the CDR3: TGTGCCAGCAGTTTAGTCCGGACAGGCACAGATACGCAGTATTTT.

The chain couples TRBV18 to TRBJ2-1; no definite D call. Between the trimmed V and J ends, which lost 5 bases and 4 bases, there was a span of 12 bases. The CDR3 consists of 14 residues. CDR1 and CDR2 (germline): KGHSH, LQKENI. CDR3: CASSNVLGYNEQFF. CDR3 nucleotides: TGTGCCAGCTCAAACGTCCTGGGATACAATGAGCAGTTCTTC.